This passage covers 28 T cell receptor beta chains from one sample sequenced in a study of shared clonotypes between healthy human individuals. The repertoire was sequenced with immunoSEQ multiplex PCR; TCRdb's copy has only in-frame clones and lacks some. Of 2,100,000 or so clones in the sample, 90% to 97% are singletons; the top ten hold roughly 0.13%. What was sequenced was naive CD4+ T cells sorted from blood. Subset noted: CD45RA+ positively selected. The receptors come from a man in his late teens or twenties in good health.

CDR3 region: CAISESLFANTGELFF. In DNA, the CDR3 is TGTGCCATCAGTGAGTCACTGTTCGCGAACACCGGGGAGCTGTTTTTT. V gene TRBV10-3 combines with J gene TRBJ2-2; unclear D gene. Germline-derived CDR1 and CDR2 are ENHRY and SYGVKD. Trimming pared 0 bases from V and 0 bases from J, leaving 8 bases between. The CDR3 sequence is 16 residues long.

The V gene is TRBV7-2, the J gene TRBJ2-3, with D possibly TRBD2 on 6 matching bases. Germline assignment: CDR1 SGHTA and CDR2 FQGNSA. This CDR3 is built from 15 residues. Trimming removed 4 bases from V and 4 bases from J, with 15 bases in between. CDR3 sequence: CASSSAGRNPDTQYF. In nucleotides, the CDR3 is TGTGCCAGCAGCTCTGCGGGGAGGAATCCAGATACGCAGTATTTT.

This clone occurred once. The rearrangement links TRBV13 to TRBJ1-6; possibly TRBD1 for D (6 bases). Per germline, CDR1 PRHDT and CDR2 FYEKMQ (reference sequence). This CDR3 is 15 amino acids long. Trimming removed 2 bases from V and 10 bases from J, with 15 bases in between. This chain's CDR3 is CASSLRNRVYSPLHF. CDR3 in DNA: TGTGCCAGCAGCTTAAGGAACAGGGTATACTCACCCCTCCACTTT.

The CDR3 protein is CASSLGGRRYEQYF. CDR3 DNA: TGCGCCAGCAGCTTGGGTGGCAGGCGCTACGAGCAGTACTTC. The chain links TRBV5-1 to TRBJ2-7; D remains ambiguous. Trimming shortened V by 0 bases and J by 3 bases, and 10 bases separated the two germline ends. The CDR3 extends over 14 amino acids. The germline gives CDR1 SGHRS, CDR2 YFSETQ.

Note on this clone: Other DNA variants within this sample encode the same CDR3. The V and J genes are TRBV2 and TRBJ1-5; perhaps TRBD1 as D (5 bases). Per germline, CDR1 SNHLY and CDR2 FYNNEI. V lost 4 bases and J 6 bases, leaving 13 bases between the germline ends. CDR3 length equals 14 residues. In DNA, the CDR3 is TGTGCCAGCAGTGGGGGCCAGGGCAGTCAGCCCCAGCATTTT. This encodes CASSGGQGSQPQHF.

The CDR3 reads CASSLGLAGAQETQYF. DNA for the CDR3: TGTGCCAGCAGCCTCGGACTAGCGGGGGCCCAAGAGACCCAGTACTTC. The chain joins TRBV2 to TRBJ2-5; 13 bases align to TRBD2. With 6 bases clipped from V and 1 base from J, the junction kept 5 bases outside the gene matches. There are 16 residues in the CDR3. The germline V gene encodes CDR1 SNHLY and CDR2 FYNNEI.

CDR3 in DNA: TGTGCCTGGAGTGGACCTCCGGGACAGGGCCAGTATAGCAATCAGCCCCAGCATTTT. Encoded protein: CAWSGPPGQGQYSNQPQHF. V and J are TRBV30 and TRBJ1-5; 9 bases map to TRBD1. The V gene end was trimmed by 1 base and the J gene end by 0 bases; junction bases not matched to a gene: 13. CDR1 is GTSNPN and CDR2 is SVGIG in the germline V gene (reference sequence). CDR3 length: 19 amino acids.

The chain is built from TRBV7-9 and TRBJ2-7; 11 bases are a match to TRBD2. This CDR3 has 13 residues. The germline CDR1 and CDR2 sequences are SEHNR and FQNEAQ (reference sequence). V lost 3 bases, J lost 10 bases, and 5 bases stayed unmatched. The CDR3 region has the DNA TGTGCCAGCAGCTTGGATCTAGCGGGAGGTCAGTACTTC. It codes for CASSLDLAGGQYF.

J is TRBJ1-1 and V is TRBV28; the D gene is possibly TRBD1 (6 bases). The germline V gene encodes CDR1 MDHEN and CDR2 SYDVKM. The length of the CDR3 is 14 residues. The ends were cut back, 9 bases at V and 3 bases at J, with 17 bases in the middle. For the CDR3, the DNA is TGTGCCAGTTACCGGGACATAAGGGACACTGAAGCTTTCTTT. Translating it yields CASYRDIRDTEAFF.

The CDR3 bases are TGCGCCAGCAGTGCAGGGCAGGTCGGCGAGCAGTACTTC. As protein: CASSAGQVGEQYF. The chain joins TRBV10-1 to TRBJ2-7; TRBD1 might be the D (5 bases). This CDR3 comprises 13 residues. The V gene's germline CDR1 is WNHNN and CDR2 SYGVQD (reference sequence). Trimming took off 4 bases at V and 6 bases at J, with 13 bases between the two ends.

The V gene is TRBV4-1, the J gene TRBJ2-7, with TRBD1 identical over 8 bases. Germline V gives CDR1 MGHRA, CDR2 YSYEKL. The V segment lost 1 base and the J segment 2 bases; nucleotides outside the gene matches: 7. This CDR3 has 16 amino acids. The chain's CDR3 is CASSQGQGASTYEQYF. DNA of the CDR3: TGCGCCAGCAGCCAAGGGCAGGGGGCCTCTACCTACGAGCAGTACTTC.

Remarks on this clone: Other DNA sequences in the sample encode the same CDR3. The CDR3 region has the DNA TGTGCCAGCTCACCCTCCGGGACAGGGACCTACGAGCAGTACTTC. Translating it yields CASSPSGTGTYEQYF. The chain recombines TRBV18 with TRBJ2-7; 9 bases map to TRBD1. Germline V gene sequence: CDR1 KGHSH, CDR2 LQKENI. V shed 3 bases, J shed 2 bases, and the junction held 5 bases outside the gene matches. The CDR3 sequence is 15 residues long.

The chain carries TRBV19 and TRBJ1-5, with TRBD1 matching over 7 bases. This CDR3 contains 14 residues. The germline gives CDR1 LNHDA, CDR2 SQIVND (reference sequence). The junction had 10 bases not matched to a gene; V was cut back by 8 bases and J by 6 bases. The CDR3 region is CASQETGRFQPQHF. The CDR3 coding sequence is TGTGCCAGTCAGGAGACAGGGAGGTTTCAGCCCCAGCATTTT.

With regard to this clone: Other DNA sequences in this specimen translate into the identical CDR3. This chain joins TRBV4-1 and TRBJ2-3, with D perhaps matching TRBD2 (5 bases). Germline CDR1 MGHRA, CDR2 YSYEKL. Trimming left V 1 base short and J 3 bases short, with 5 bases between. The CDR3 spans 13 residues. The CDR3 nucleotides are TGCGCCAGCAGCCAAGCGGGAACAGATACGCAGTATTTT. As protein: CASSQAGTDTQYF.

This clone is a singleton in its sample. V and J are TRBV4-3 and TRBJ2-1; 7 bases align to TRBD1. The CDR3 is 15 amino acids. Germline assignment: CDR1 LGHNA and CDR2 YSLEER. V shed 4 bases, J shed 4 bases, and the junction held 7 bases outside the gene matches. For the CDR3, the DNA is TGCGCCAGCAGCCTAGGACAGGTGGCTTACAATGAGCAGTTCTTC. Translation gives CASSLGQVAYNEQFF.

J is TRBJ2-7 and V is TRBV4-1; TRBD2 matches 13 bases. This CDR3 has 17 residues. The germline V gene encodes CDR1 MGHRA and CDR2 YSYEKL. Losses at the gene ends were 4 bases for V and 0 bases for J; bases not matched to a gene: 6. The CDR3 DNA sequence: TGCGCCAGCAGCCGAGGGACTAGCGGGGTTATCTCCTACGAGCAGTACTTC. Protein product: CASSRGTSGVISYEQYF.

Remarks on this clone: Other DNA sequences of this sample code for an identical CDR3. The V gene is TRBV11-2, the J gene TRBJ2-3, with 11 bases lining up with TRBD2. V gave up 1 base and J gave up 1 base; unmatched junction bases: 1. This CDR3 spans 16 amino acids. Germline V gene lookup returns CDR1 SGHAT and CDR2 FQNNGV. This CDR3 reads CASSLVLAGGTDTQYF. In DNA, the CDR3 is TGTGCCAGCAGCTTAGTACTAGCGGGAGGCACAGATACGCAGTATTTT.

This chain uses TRBV7-8 with TRBJ1-6; D is uncertain. Germline-derived CDR1 and CDR2 are SGHVS and FQNEAQ. V gave up 5 bases and J gave up 6 bases, with 11 bases separating them. CDR3 length: 14 residues. The CDR3 DNA reads TGTGCCAGCAGCCACCGGGATATTAATTCACCCCTCCACTTT. Residues: CASSHRDINSPLHF. Looking up the rest from reference TRBV7-8 and TRBJ1-6 gives the full variable domain: GAGVSQSPRYKVAKRGQDVALRCDPISGHVSLFWYQQALGQGPEFLTYFQNEAQLDKSGLPSDRFFAERPEGSVSTLKIQRTQQEDSAVYLCASSHRDINSPLHFGNGTRLTVT.

V gene TRBV7-9 combines with J gene TRBJ2-7; D gene uncertain. Germline CDR1 and CDR2: SEHNR and FQNEAQ (reference sequence). V lost 5 bases to trimming and J lost 0 bases, with 14 bases between them. CDR3 size: 15 residues. The CDR3 spells CASSPSSPSSYEQYF. The CDR3 DNA reads TGTGCCAGCAGCCCCTCCTCGCCGAGCTCCTACGAGCAGTACTTC.

As concerns this clone: One end of the junction does not line up with germline, which may come from a read error. The V and J genes are TRBV7-7 and TRBJ2-1, with D unresolved. Looked up from germline, CDR1 is SSHAT and CDR2 is FNYEAQ (reference sequence). This CDR3 region has 13 residues. The CDR3 nucleotides read TGTGCTAGCAGCTCCCCCGACCTCAATGAGCAGTTCTTC. It codes for CASSSPDLNEQFF.

Notes on this clone: Other DNA sequences in the sample encode the same CDR3. This sequence joins TRBV20-1 and TRBJ2-3; no firm D call. Germline-derived CDR1 and CDR2 are DFQATT and SNEGSKA (reference sequence). CDR3 size: 11 residues. The ends were cut back, 1 base at V and 4 bases at J, with 3 bases in the middle. As DNA, the CDR3 is TGCAGTGCTAGAGTAGCAGATACGCAGTATTTT. Translation: CSARVADTQYF.

This chain connects TRBV11-2 to TRBJ2-7; a weak D match, TRBD2 (6 bases). There are 16 residues in the CDR3. V lost 3 bases and J 0 bases, leaving 15 bases between the germline ends. The V gene's germline CDR1 is SGHAT and CDR2 FQNNGV. DNA of the CDR3: TGTGCCAGCAGCTTCGGGGCGGGACTGAACTCCTACGAGCAGTACTTC. It codes for CASSFGAGLNSYEQYF.

The chain combines TRBV19 with TRBJ2-5, with D possibly being TRBD1 or TRBD2 (5 bases each). The V end lost 4 bases, the J end lost 5 bases, and 20 bases lay between the germline ends. Per the germline V gene, CDR1 is LNHDA and CDR2 is SQIVND (reference sequence). The CDR3 is 16 residues long. CDR3 region: CASSRATGTPVETQYF. The CDR3 nucleotides are TGTGCCAGTAGTAGAGCAACCGGGACCCCCGTTGAGACCCAGTACTTC.

This clone was seen a few times. Other nucleotide sequences from this sample produce the same CDR3. The V call is TRBV5-1, the J call TRBJ2-2, with D possibly being TRBD1 (6 bases). This CDR3 contains 13 residues. The V and J ends lost 0 bases and 6 bases respectively, with 6 bases between them. Germline loops: CDR1 SGHRS, CDR2 YFSETQ. CDR3 nucleotides: TGCGCCAGCAGCTTGGAGGGGGCCGGGGAGCTGTTTTTT. Amino acid sequence: CASSLEGAGELFF.

The chain employs TRBV7-2 and TRBJ2-7; perhaps D is TRBD1 or TRBD2 (6 bases each). Germline V gene data show CDR1 as SGHTA and CDR2 as FQGNSA. V was pared by 5 bases and J by 4 bases, with 18 bases between. The CDR3 runs 15 residues. The CDR3 DNA reads TGTGCCAGCAGCCTCGCGCGACAGGCGGGATACGAGCAGTACTTC. This encodes CASSLARQAGYEQYF.

This chain connects TRBV10-3 to TRBJ2-7; D uncertain. From germline, CDR1 is ENHRY and CDR2 SYGVKD. CDR3 length equals 13 residues. Trimming pared 6 bases from V and 0 bases from J, leaving 9 bases between. Here the CDR3 DNA reads TGTGCCATCAGCCGAGGTAGCTCCTACGAGCAGTACTTC. It codes for CAISRGSSYEQYF.

This clone has just one count. The V call is TRBV10-2, the J call TRBJ2-7, with D perhaps being TRBD1 or TRBD2 (6 bases each). The CDR3 is 14 amino acids. The ends were cut back, 6 bases at V and 3 bases at J, with 15 bases in the middle. Germline CDR1 reads WSHSY; CDR2 reads SAAADI. Written as DNA, the CDR3 is TGCGCCAGCAGGGGGGGCCGGGGAAGCTACGAGCAGTACTTC. This translates into CASRGGRGSYEQYF.

This chain uses TRBV7-9 with TRBJ2-3; TRBD1 matches 10 bases. CDR3 length: 16 residues. V dropped 5 bases and J dropped 2; count of bases not matched to a gene: 7. Looked up from germline, CDR1 is SEHNR and CDR2 is FQNEAQ (reference sequence). CDR3 nucleotides: TGTGCCAGCAGCCCCCGGACAGGGGGACTCACAGATACGCAGTATTTT. Its translation is CASSPRTGGLTDTQYF.